This TCR beta chain was obtained from a study of beta chain features in type 1 diabetes. Investigators reverse transcribed all isolated RNA, so they sequenced expressed TCRB transcripts. The assay was immunoSEQ multiplex PCR, and TCRdb's table has in-frame clones only and misses some. This sample has 200,000 to 300,000 clones; 13% to 15% occur once, and the top ten carry more than 0.02%. The authors sorted CD4+ naive, central memory, regulatory and stem cell-like memory cells via CD45RO/CCR7/CD25/CD127/CD95/CD27. Germline V lookup: CDR1 SEHNR, CDR2 FQNEAQ (reference sequence). The CDR3 consists of 15 residues. V lost 4 bases to trimming and J lost 8 bases; unmatched junction nucleotides: 11.

Sample: naive CD4+ T cells from blood. The chain joins TRBV7-9 to TRBJ2-1; 7 positions agree with TRBD1. The receptor was derived from a woman in her forties in good health. The CDR3 region has the DNA TGTGCCAGCAGCTCCCCGGGACAGAGAAACGATGAGCAGTTCTTC. Protein: CASSSPGQRNDEQFF.